Following are 3 T cell receptor beta chains from one sample sequenced in a study of T cell changes during pregnancy in multiple sclerosis. Generated by immunoSEQ multiplex PCR, the TCRdb table keeps only in-frame clones and is missing some. Of tens of thousands of clones in the sample, about 92% were seen once. The sequencing here drew on CD8+ T cells from peripheral blood mononuclear cells, taken in the first trimester of pregnancy. Receptor source: a female donor with multiple sclerosis, enrolled in a pregnancy study.

The chain couples TRBV7-6 to TRBJ2-7; 10 positions match TRBD1. Losses at the gene ends were 1 base for V and 8 bases for J; bases not matched to a gene: 5. Germline CDR1 is SGHVS and CDR2 is FNYEAQ. The CDR3 is 14 amino acids. The CDR3 spells CASSLETGGDKQYF. DNA for the CDR3: TGTGCCAGCAGCTTAGAGACAGGGGGCGATAAGCAGTACTTC.

The chain uses TRBV25-1 and TRBJ2-2, with 8 bases that match TRBD2. The germline V gene encodes CDR1 MGHDK and CDR2 SYGVNS. The CDR3 sequence is 17 residues long. V lost 8 bases to trimming and J lost 2 bases; unmatched junction nucleotides: 13. CDR3 protein: CASLGARTSRNTGELFF. CDR3 bases: TGTGCCAGCCTCGGGGCACGGACTAGCAGAAACACCGGGGAGCTGTTTTTT.

The chain employs TRBV6-1 and TRBJ2-3; 11 nucleotides match TRBD1. The germline gives CDR1 MNHNS, CDR2 SASEGT. This CDR3 spans 16 amino acids. V shed 0 bases and J 5 bases; nucleotides not matched to a gene: 4. For the CDR3, the DNA is TGTGCCAGCAGTGAAGCCCCCGGGACAGGGGGAGATACGCAGTATTTT. Translating gives CASSEAPGTGGDTQYF.